The 13 T cell receptor beta chains below all came from one sample that was sequenced in a study of T cell changes during pregnancy in multiple sclerosis. Using immunoSEQ multiplex PCR, the repertoire was profiled, and TCRdb retains in-frame clones only, with some absent. Of roughly 13,000 clones listed, about 92% were seen once; the top ten hold 2.8%. The sample in question was peripheral blood, obtained in the second trimester of pregnancy. The receptors here all came from a female donor in good health, enrolled as a control in a pregnancy study.

The gene calls are TRBV2 and TRBJ2-1; weak D call: TRBD1 (5 bases). There are 15 residues in the CDR3. CDR1 SNHLY and CDR2 FYNNEI come from the germline V gene. V lost 3 bases and J 4 bases, leaving 13 bases between the germline ends. The CDR3 reads CASSEGQGLYNEQFF. As DNA, the CDR3 is TGTGCCAGCAGTGAGGGCCAGGGCTTATACAATGAGCAGTTCTTC.

The chain links TRBV29-1 to TRBJ2-5; 8 bases are shared with TRBD1. The germline V gene has CDR1 SQVTM and CDR2 ANQGSEA. The CDR3 runs to 12 residues. V trimming: 6 bases; J trimming: 3 bases; junction bases outside the gene matches: 3. The CDR3 loop is CSVTGGEETQYF. DNA for the CDR3: TGCAGCGTCACAGGGGGTGAAGAGACCCAGTACTTC.

The rearrangement links TRBV30 to TRBJ2-5; 12 bases line up with TRBD2. The junction had 4 bases not matched to a gene; V was cut back by 3 bases and J by 2 bases. CDR1 is GTSNPN and CDR2 is SVGIG in the germline V gene (reference sequence). The CDR3 has 15 amino acids. The CDR3: CAWSRLAGVQETQYF. In DNA, the CDR3 is TGTGCCTGGAGCCGACTAGCGGGGGTTCAAGAGACCCAGTACTTC.

This chain connects TRBV28 to TRBJ1-2; D might be TRBD1 (5 bases). The CDR3 runs to 12 residues. CDR1 is MDHEN and CDR2 is SYDVKM in the germline V gene. Between the trimmed V and J ends, which lost 3 bases and 9 bases, there was a span of 11 bases. In nucleotides, the CDR3 is TGTGCCAGCAGTTTCGGACACCCTCGCTACACCTTC. Protein sequence: CASSFGHPRYTF.

V and J are TRBV4-1 and TRBJ1-2; 8 nucleotides agree with TRBD1. V trimming: 4 bases; J trimming: 4 bases; junction bases outside the gene matches: 11. The CDR3 loop spans 16 amino acids. Germline V gives CDR1 MGHRA, CDR2 YSYEKL. CDR3 residues: CASSPTPGQASYGYTF. The CDR3 DNA reads as TGCGCCAGCAGCCCAACTCCGGGACAGGCTTCCTATGGCTACACCTTC.

The J gene is TRBJ2-5, the V gene TRBV4-2; 7 bases agree with TRBD2. Germline values: CDR1 LGHNA, CDR2 YNFKEQ. The length of the CDR3 is 16 residues. The V gene end was trimmed by 1 base and the J gene end by 2 bases; junction bases not matched to a gene: 7. This CDR3 reads CASSQGGVRGQETQYF. Written as DNA, the CDR3 is TGTGCCAGCAGCCAAGGAGGAGTGCGGGGGCAAGAGACCCAGTACTTC.

This chain joins TRBV25-1 and TRBJ2-1; 8 positions match TRBD1. The junction had 9 bases not matched to a gene; V was cut back by 1 base and J by 16 bases. Per germline, CDR1 MGHDK and CDR2 SYGVNS. This CDR3 is 13 amino acids long. This CDR3 is CASSEFPGTGLFF. The CDR3 DNA sequence: TGTGCCAGCAGTGAATTTCCCGGGACAGGACTATTCTTC.

The J gene is TRBJ1-4, the V gene TRBV7-2, with 7 positions matching TRBD1. CDR1 is SGHTA, CDR2 FQGNSA, per germline. J gave up 5 bases and V 2 bases, and 5 bases lay outside the gene matches. This CDR3 has 15 amino acids. The CDR3 protein is CASSLLKGANEKLFF. As DNA, the CDR3 is TGTGCCAGCAGCTTACTGAAGGGGGCGAATGAAAAACTGTTTTTT.

This chain joins TRBV2 and TRBJ1-4; D is unresolved. Deletions cut 8 bases from V and 7 bases from J, with 17 bases between. Germline CDR1 and CDR2: SNHLY and FYNNEI. The CDR3 length is 14 residues. CDR3 loop: CASCRSDIGEKLFF. As DNA, the CDR3 is TGTGCCAGCTGTAGGTCCGACATTGGTGAAAAACTGTTTTTT. The whole variable domain, filled in from reference TRBV2 and TRBJ1-4, reads EPEVTQTPSHQVTQMGQEVILRCVPISNHLYFYWYRQILGQKVEFLVSFYNNEISEKSEIFDDQFSVERPDGSNFTLKIRSTKLEDSAMYFCASCRSDIGEKLFFGSGTQLSVL.

V is TRBV6-1 and J is TRBJ2-7; no clear D. Germline V gene sequence: CDR1 MNHNS, CDR2 SASEGT. CDR3 length equals 16 residues. Trimming stripped 4 bases from V and 1 base from J, with 17 bases between. The CDR3 reads CASSGERASLSYEQYF. The CDR3 DNA reads as TGTGCCAGCAGTGGCGAAAGAGCTTCCTTATCCTACGAGCAGTACTTC.

This rearrangement joins TRBV9 to TRBJ1-3; possible D gene TRBD1, 5 bases. Trimming removed 0 bases from V and 0 bases from J, with 10 bases in between. CDR1 is SGDLS and CDR2 is YYNGEE in the germline V gene. CDR3 length: 16 residues. The CDR3 sequence is CASSVVGGLSGNTIYF. CDR3 in DNA: TGTGCCAGCAGCGTAGTCGGGGGACTCTCTGGAAACACCATATATTTT.

The chain employs TRBV7-2 and TRBJ2-3; 10 bases are a match to TRBD2. Trimming at V came to 2 bases and at J to 2 bases, leaving 10 bases not matched to a gene. CDR1 SGHTA and CDR2 FQGNSA come from the germline V gene. This CDR3 spans 18 amino acids. In DNA form, the CDR3 reads TGTGCCAGCAGCTTACGCTTTGTAGCGGGAGGTCCCACAGATACGCAGTATTTT. It specifies CASSLRFVAGGPTDTQYF.

This clone has more than one count but fewer than ten. The chain uses TRBV5-1 and TRBJ1-6, with D perhaps matching TRBD1 (6 bases). The CDR3 is 16 amino acids. Germline CDR1 SGHRS, CDR2 YFSETQ. Trimming pared 0 bases from V and 8 bases from J, leaving 15 bases between. Here the CDR3 reads CASSLGSQGRDSPLHF. CDR3 DNA: TGCGCCAGCAGCTTGGGGTCCCAGGGGAGGGATTCACCCCTCCACTTT.